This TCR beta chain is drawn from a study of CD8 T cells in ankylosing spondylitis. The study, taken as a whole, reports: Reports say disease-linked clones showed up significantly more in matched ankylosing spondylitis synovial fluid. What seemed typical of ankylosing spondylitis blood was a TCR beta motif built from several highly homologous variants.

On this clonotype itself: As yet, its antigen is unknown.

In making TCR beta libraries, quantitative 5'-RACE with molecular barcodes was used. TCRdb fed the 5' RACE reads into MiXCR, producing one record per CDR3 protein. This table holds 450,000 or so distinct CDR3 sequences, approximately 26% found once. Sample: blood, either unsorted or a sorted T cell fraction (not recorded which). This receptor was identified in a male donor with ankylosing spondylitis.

The CDR3 is CASTFLVQMSTDTQYF. The CDR3 DNA sequence: TGTGCCAGCACCTTCTTGGTACAGATGAGCACAGATACGCAGTATTTT. The chain links TRBV6-1 to TRBJ2-3; no firm D call. This CDR3 has 16 amino acids. Trimming took 7 bases from V and 0 from J, leaving 17 bases between them. Germline values: CDR1 MNHNS, CDR2 SASEGT.